This TCR beta chain stems from a study of shared clonotypes between healthy human individuals. Study-level findings and limits: Depth was large, yet rarefaction showed that sorted-subset sequencing was incomplete.

Remarks on this clone: Its cognate antigen is unknown.

The naive CD8 subset, CD45RO-negative cells positively selected for CCR7, excluded terminally differentiated effector memory CD45RA+ cells. This CDR3 comprises 15 residues. The V gene's germline CDR1 is LGHNA and CDR2 YNFKEQ. The germline V and J ends were trimmed by 3 bases and 4 bases, with 15 bases remaining between them. Deep level was the assay's run setting. The table came from immunoSEQ multiplex PCR; TCRdb's copy has only in-frame clones and leaves some out. This sample has about 550,000 clones, with just under 97% found just once. This sequence originates from a woman younger than 45 in good health. The gene calls are TRBV4-2 and TRBJ1-1, with TRBD1 as a possible D gene (6 bases). The sequenced sample consisted of naive CD8+ T cells sorted from blood. DNA for the CDR3: TGTGCCAGCAGCCAGAAGGCGGCAGGGGCCACTGAAGCTTTCTTT. Encoded protein: CASSQKAAGATEAFF.